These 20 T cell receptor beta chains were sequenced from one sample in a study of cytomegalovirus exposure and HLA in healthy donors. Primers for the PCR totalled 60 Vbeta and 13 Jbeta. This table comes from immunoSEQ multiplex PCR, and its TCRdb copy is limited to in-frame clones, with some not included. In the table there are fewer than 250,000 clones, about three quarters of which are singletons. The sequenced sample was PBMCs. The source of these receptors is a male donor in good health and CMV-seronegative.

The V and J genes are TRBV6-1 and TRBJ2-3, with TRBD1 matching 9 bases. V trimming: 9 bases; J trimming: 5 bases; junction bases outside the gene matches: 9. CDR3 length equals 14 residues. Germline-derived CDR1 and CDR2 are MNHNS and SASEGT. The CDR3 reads CASTGTGTLDTQYF. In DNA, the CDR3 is TGTGCCAGTACCGGGACAGGGACTCTAGATACGCAGTATTTT.

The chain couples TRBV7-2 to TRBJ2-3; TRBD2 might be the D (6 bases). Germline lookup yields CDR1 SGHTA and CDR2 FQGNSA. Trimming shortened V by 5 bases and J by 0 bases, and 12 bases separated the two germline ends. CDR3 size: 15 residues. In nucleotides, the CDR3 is TGTGCCAGCAGCAAATCCGGGACTAGCACAGATACGCAGTATTTT. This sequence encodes CASSKSGTSTDTQYF.

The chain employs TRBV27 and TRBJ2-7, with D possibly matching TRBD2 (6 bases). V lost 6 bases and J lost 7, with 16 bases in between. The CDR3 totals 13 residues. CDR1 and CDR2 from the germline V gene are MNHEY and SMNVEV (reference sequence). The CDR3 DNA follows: TGTGCCAGCAGCCCCGGATGGGGGAGGGAGCAGTACTTC. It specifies CASSPGWGREQYF.

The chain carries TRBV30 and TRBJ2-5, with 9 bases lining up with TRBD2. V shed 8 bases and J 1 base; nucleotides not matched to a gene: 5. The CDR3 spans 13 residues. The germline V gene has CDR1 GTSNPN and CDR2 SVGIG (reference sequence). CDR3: CARKTSGQETQYF. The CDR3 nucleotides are TGTGCCCGCAAGACTAGCGGCCAAGAGACCCAGTACTTC.

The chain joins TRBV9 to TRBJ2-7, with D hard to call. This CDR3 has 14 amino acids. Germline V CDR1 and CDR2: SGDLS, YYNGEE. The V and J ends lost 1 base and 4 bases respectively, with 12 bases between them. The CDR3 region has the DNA TGTGCCAGCAGCGTAAGCCACTCTGAGTACGAGCAGTACTTC. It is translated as CASSVSHSEYEQYF.

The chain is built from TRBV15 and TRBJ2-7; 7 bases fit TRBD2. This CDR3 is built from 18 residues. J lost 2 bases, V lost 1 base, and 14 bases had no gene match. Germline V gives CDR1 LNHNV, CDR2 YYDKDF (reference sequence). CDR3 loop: CATSRVGYGGRGTYEQYF. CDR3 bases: TGTGCCACCAGCAGAGTAGGATATGGCGGGAGAGGGACCTACGAGCAGTACTTC.

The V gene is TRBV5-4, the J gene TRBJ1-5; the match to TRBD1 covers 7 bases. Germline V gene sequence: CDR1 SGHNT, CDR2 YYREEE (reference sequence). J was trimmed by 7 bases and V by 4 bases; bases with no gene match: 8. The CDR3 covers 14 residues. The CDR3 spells CASSLDRSGQPQHF. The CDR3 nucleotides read TGTGCCAGCAGCCTGGACAGGTCTGGACAGCCCCAGCATTTT.

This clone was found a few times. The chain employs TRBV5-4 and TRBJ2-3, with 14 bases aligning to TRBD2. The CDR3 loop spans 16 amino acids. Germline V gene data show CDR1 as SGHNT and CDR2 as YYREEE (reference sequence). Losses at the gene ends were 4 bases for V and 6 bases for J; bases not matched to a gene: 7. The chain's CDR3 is CASSPRLAGGPDTQYF. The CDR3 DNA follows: TGTGCCAGCAGCCCGCGACTAGCGGGAGGGCCGGATACGCAGTATTTT.

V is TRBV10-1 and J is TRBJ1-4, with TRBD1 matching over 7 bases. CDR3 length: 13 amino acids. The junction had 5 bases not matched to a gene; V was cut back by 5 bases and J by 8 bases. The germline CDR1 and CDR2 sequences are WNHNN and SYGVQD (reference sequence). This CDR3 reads CASSQGQREKLFF. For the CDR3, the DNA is TGCGCCAGCAGTCAGGGACAGAGGGAAAAACTGTTTTTT.

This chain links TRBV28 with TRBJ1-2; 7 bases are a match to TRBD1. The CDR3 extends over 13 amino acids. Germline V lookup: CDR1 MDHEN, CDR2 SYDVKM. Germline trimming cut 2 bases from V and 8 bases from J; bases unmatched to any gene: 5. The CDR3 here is CASSLGTVWGYTF. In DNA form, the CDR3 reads TGTGCCAGCAGTTTAGGGACAGTTTGGGGCTACACCTTC.

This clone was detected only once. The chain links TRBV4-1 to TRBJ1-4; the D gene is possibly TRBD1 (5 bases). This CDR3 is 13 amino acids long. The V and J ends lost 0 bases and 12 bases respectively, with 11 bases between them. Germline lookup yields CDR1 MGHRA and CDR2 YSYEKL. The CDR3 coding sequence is TGCGCCAGCAGCCAAGAGACGGGGGAGGAACTGTTTTTT. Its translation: CASSQETGEELFF.

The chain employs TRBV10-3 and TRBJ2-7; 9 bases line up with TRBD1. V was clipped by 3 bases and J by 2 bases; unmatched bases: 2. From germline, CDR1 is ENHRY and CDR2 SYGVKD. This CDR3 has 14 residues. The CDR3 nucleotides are TGTGCCATCAGTGATCGGACAGGGGCCTACGAGCAGTACTTC. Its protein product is CAISDRTGAYEQYF.

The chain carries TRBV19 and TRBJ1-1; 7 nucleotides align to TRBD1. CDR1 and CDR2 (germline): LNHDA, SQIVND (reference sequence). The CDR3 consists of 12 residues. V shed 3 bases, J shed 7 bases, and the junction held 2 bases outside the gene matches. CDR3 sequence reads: CASSMRTGEAFF. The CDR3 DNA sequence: TGTGCCAGTAGTATGCGGACAGGTGAAGCTTTCTTT.

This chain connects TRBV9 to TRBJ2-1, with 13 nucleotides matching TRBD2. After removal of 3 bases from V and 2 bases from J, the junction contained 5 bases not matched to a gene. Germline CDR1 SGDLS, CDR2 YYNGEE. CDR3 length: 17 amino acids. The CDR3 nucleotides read TGTGCCAGCAGCGAAACCGGGACTAGCGGGGCCTACAATGAGCAGTTCTTC. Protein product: CASSETGTSGAYNEQFF.

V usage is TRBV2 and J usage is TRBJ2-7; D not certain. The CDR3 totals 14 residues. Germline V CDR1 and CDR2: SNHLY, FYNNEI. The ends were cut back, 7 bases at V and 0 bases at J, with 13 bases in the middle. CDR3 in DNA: TGTGCCAGCATCGCAGGTTCTACCTCCTACGAGCAGTACTTC. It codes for CASIAGSTSYEQYF.

CDR3 nucleotides: TGTGCCAGCAGCACAGGGGGGAATGAGCAGTTCTTC. Encoded protein: CASSTGGNEQFF. This chain links TRBV9 with TRBJ2-1; TRBD1 matches at 8 bases. The junction had 1 base not matched to a gene; V was cut back by 4 bases and J by 7 bases. The CDR3 spans 12 residues. The germline gives CDR1 SGDLS, CDR2 YYNGEE.

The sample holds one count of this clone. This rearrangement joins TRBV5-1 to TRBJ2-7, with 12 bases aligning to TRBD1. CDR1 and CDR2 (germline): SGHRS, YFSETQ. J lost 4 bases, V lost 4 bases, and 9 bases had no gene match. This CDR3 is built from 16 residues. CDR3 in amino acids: CASSASGTGGTYEQYF. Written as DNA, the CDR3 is TGCGCCAGCAGCGCCTCCGGGACAGGGGGCACGTACGAGCAGTACTTC.

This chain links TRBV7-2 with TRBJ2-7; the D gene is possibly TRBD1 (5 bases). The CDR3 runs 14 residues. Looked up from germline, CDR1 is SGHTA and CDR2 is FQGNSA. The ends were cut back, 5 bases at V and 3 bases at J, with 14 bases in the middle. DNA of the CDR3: TGTGCCAGCAGCCTTCGACAGATGTACTACGAGCAGTACTTC. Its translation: CASSLRQMYYEQYF.

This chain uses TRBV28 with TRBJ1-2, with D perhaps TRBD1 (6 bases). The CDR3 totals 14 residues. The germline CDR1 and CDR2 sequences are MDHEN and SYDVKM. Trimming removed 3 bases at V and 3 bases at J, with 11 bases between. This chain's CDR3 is CASSFPQGDYGYTF. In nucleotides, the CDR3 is TGTGCCAGCAGTTTCCCACAGGGTGACTATGGCTACACCTTC.

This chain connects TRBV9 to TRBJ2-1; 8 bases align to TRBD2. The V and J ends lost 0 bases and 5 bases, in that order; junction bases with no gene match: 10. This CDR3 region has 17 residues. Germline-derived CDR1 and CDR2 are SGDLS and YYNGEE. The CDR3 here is CASSVGFGRGGHNEQFF. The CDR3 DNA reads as TGTGCCAGCAGCGTAGGCTTTGGTCGGGGGGGCCACAATGAGCAGTTCTTC.